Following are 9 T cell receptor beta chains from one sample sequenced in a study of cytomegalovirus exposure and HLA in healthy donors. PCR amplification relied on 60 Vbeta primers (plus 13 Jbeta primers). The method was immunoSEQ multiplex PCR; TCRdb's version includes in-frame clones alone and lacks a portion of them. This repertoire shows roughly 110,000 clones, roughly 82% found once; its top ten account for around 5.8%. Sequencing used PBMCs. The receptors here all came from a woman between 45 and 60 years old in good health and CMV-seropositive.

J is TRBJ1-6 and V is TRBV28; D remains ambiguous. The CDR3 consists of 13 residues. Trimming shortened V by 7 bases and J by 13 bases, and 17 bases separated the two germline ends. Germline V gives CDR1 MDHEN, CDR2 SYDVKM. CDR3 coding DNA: TGTGCCAGCACCGGGTTGGAGGTATTGCCCCTCCACTTT. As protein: CASTGLEVLPLHF.

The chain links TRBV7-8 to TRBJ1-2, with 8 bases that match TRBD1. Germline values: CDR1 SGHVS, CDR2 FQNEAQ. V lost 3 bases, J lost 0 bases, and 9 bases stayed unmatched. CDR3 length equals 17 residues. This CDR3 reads CASSFGTGLSANYGYTF. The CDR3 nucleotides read TGTGCCAGCAGCTTCGGGACAGGACTATCAGCTAACTATGGCTACACCTTC.

The chain's CDR3 is CASSFDREVSNEQFF. CDR3 DNA: TGCGCCAGCAGTTTCGACAGGGAAGTATCAAATGAGCAGTTCTTC. This chain links TRBV5-1 with TRBJ2-1; 7 bases align to TRBD1. With 5 bases clipped from V and 7 bases from J, the junction kept 12 bases outside the gene matches. The CDR3 has 15 amino acids. From germline, CDR1 is SGHRS and CDR2 YFSETQ.

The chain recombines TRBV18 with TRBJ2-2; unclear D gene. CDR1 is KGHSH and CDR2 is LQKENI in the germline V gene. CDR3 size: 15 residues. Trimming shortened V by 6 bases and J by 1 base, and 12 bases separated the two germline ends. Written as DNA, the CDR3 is TGTGCCAGCTCCCGACCTTCAGGGAACACCGGGGAGCTGTTTTTT. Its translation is CASSRPSGNTGELFF.

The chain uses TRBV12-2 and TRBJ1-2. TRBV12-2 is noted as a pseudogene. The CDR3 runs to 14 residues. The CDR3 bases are TGTGCAAGTCGCTTAGCGGAGGGGCGTGATGGCTACACCTTC. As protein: CASRLAEGRDGYTF.

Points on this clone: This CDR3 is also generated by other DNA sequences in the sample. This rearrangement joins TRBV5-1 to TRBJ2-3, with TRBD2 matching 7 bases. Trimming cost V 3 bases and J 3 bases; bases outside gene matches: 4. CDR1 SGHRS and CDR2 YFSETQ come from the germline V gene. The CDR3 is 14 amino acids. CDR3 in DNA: TGCGCCAGCAGCTCCTGGGGGGGGACAGATACGCAGTATTTT. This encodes CASSSWGGTDTQYF.

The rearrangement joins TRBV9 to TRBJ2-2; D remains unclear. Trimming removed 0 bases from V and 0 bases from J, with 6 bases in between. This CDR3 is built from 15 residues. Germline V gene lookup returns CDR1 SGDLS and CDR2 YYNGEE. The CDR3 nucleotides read TGTGCCAGCAGCGTAGCGGTTACGAACACCGGGGAGCTGTTTTTT. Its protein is CASSVAVTNTGELFF.

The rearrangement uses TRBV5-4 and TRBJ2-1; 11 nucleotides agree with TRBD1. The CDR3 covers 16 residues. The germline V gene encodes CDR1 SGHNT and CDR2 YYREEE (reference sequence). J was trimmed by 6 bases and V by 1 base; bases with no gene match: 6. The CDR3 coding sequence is TGTGCCAGCAGCTTGATGACCGGGACAGGGGGCAATGAGCAGTTCTTC. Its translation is CASSLMTGTGGNEQFF.

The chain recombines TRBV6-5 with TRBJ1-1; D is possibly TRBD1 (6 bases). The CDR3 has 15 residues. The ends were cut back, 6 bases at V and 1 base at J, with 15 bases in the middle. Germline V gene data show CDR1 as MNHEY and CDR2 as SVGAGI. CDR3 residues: CASRVPGGQNTEAFF. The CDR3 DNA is TGTGCCAGCAGGGTCCCGGGGGGACAGAACACTGAAGCTTTCTTT.